Given below is one T cell receptor (beta chain) in context. Its antigen is not identified. CDR1 and CDR2 (germline): SGHTA, FQGNSA. Between the trimmed V and J ends, which lost 3 bases and 13 bases, there was a span of 19 bases. This CDR3 contains 14 residues. The data belong to a study of blood T cells in healthy people across ages. Study-wide results and limits: Roughly linearly, TCR beta diversity per million T cells fell as age increased.

Samples each had at least 5 micrograms of total RNA extracted. Primed by a sample-barcoded 5' primer and a J-beta primer mix, a second PCR proceeded for roughly 7 to 11 cycles. Each CDR3 protein gets one entry after TCRdb re-called the 5' RACE reads with MiXCR. This sample has some 920,000 distinct CDR3 sequences, with roughly 51% found just once. The TCR sequence derives from a woman in her sixties or seventies in good health. The chain combines TRBV7-2 with TRBJ2-4, with a weak D call TRBD1 (6 bases). The specimen was blood. CDR3 bases: TGTGCCAGCAGCTTCGGGACAAGCTCCTACGGGCAGTACTTC. The encoded protein is CASSFGTSSYGQYF.